What follows is one TCR beta chain and its context. Antigen unknown. The CDR3 regions of TCR beta were amplified from RNA transcripts. TCR CDR3 regions were first amplified by RT-PCR with HTBI primers. TCRdb reprocessed the multiplex PCR reads via MiXCR and lists one record per CDR3 protein. The table records under 350,000 distinct CDR3 sequences, about 14% of them present only once. Trimming stripped 7 bases from V and 4 bases from J, with 13 bases between. The CDR3 has 13 amino acids. The hyperthyroidism patients had all been newly diagnosed, and their disease duration was under 2 months. Their ages ranged from 18 to 65 years. A sample of blood taken at first hyperthyroidism diagnosis preceded any ophthalmopathy symptoms. This record belongs to a study of T cells in Graves' hyperthyroidism and ophthalmopathy. Study outcomes and limitations: From stable hyperthyroidism, ophthalmopathy was separated by a 13 V-J model. Blood also contained most expanded thyroid clonotypes above 0.001.

The rearrangement uses TRBV12-3 or TRBV12-4 and TRBJ2-5; TRBD1 might be the D (6 bases). The receptor was isolated from a woman aged 25-40 years with Graves' hyperthyroidism that later progressed to Graves' ophthalmopathy. The sequencing sample was made of blood. CDR3 DNA sequence: TGTGCCAGCACCCAGGGGTTCCGAGAGACCCAGTACTTC. It yields the protein CASTQGFRETQYF.